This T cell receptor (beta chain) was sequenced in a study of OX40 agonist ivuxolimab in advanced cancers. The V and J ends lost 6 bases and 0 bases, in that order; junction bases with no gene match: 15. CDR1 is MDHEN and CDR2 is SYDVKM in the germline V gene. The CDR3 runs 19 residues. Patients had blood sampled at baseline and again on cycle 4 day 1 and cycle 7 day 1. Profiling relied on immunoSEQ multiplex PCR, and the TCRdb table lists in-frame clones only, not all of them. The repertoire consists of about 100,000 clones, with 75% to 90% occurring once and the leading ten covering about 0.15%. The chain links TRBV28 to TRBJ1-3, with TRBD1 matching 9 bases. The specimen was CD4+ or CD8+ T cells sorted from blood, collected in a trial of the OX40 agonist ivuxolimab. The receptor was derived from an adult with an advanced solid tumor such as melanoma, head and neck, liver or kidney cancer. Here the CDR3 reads CASSPWTGDSWDSGNTIYF. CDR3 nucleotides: TGTGCCAGCAGCCCCTGGACAGGGGATTCTTGGGACTCTGGAAACACCATATATTTT.